Following are 20 T cell receptor beta chains from one sample sequenced in a study of blood T cell repertoires in COVID-19 (dated by TCRdb to 2018 to 2021). Library preparation used the immunoSEQ multiplex PCR assay. TCRdb carries this immuneACCESS record with in-frame sequences only. Its versions omit some clonotypes, under half of them owing to an unresolved V gene in the studies checked, with the rest unexplained. The sample table holds about 210,000 clones, of which 85% were seen once. Of the sample, around 19% is held by the ten largest clones. The sample comprised PBMCs or T cells enriched from blood (not recorded which). These receptors all stem from a man aged 40-55 years who had recovered from COVID-19.

The gene calls are TRBV4-1 and TRBJ2-3; 9 bases align to TRBD2. Germline values: CDR1 MGHRA, CDR2 YSYEKL. Trimming took 1 base from V and 5 from J; bases not matched to a gene: 13. The CDR3 spans 18 residues. The CDR3, as DNA: TGCGCCAGCAGCCAAGGAGCGGCTAGCGGGACCAGGGGAGATACGCAGTATTTT. Its translation is CASSQGAASGTRGDTQYF.

The rearrangement joins TRBV5-1 to TRBJ2-5; D call uncertain. Between the trimmed V and J ends, which lost 3 bases and 0 bases, there was a span of 3 bases. Germline values: CDR1 SGHRS, CDR2 YFSETQ. The CDR3 consists of 12 residues. The CDR3 DNA follows: TGCGCCAGCAGCTCCAACCAAGAGACCCAGTACTTC. Translating gives CASSSNQETQYF.

The chain recombines TRBV10-3 with TRBJ1-2, with 8 nucleotides matching TRBD1. V lost 4 bases to trimming and J lost 5 bases; unmatched junction nucleotides: 0. Per germline, CDR1 ENHRY and CDR2 SYGVKD. The CDR3 runs to 12 residues. CDR3 loop: CAISGDRYGYTF. CDR3 DNA sequence: TGTGCCATCAGTGGGGACAGGTATGGCTACACCTTC.

This clone has a single count. V usage is TRBV18 and J usage is TRBJ1-1, with TRBD1 as a possible D gene (6 bases). The CDR3 consists of 14 residues. Between the trimmed V and J ends, which lost 3 bases and 5 bases, there was a span of 13 bases. The germline V gene encodes CDR1 KGHSH and CDR2 LQKENI. CDR3 protein: CASSPGSRGTEAFF. DNA of the CDR3: TGTGCCAGCTCACCGGGGAGCAGGGGTACTGAAGCTTTCTTT.

This rearrangement joins TRBV2 to TRBJ2-5; 9 bases are a match to TRBD1. This CDR3 spans 14 amino acids. Germline CDR1 SNHLY, CDR2 FYNNEI. The J segment lost 1 base and the V segment lost 7 bases, leaving 4 bases of the junction unmatched. The CDR3 DNA reads as TGTGCCAGCAAGGGACAGGGCGGCCAAGAGACCCAGTACTTC. Translation: CASKGQGGQETQYF.

This clone was seen a handful of times. The V gene is TRBV27, the J gene TRBJ2-7; D might be TRBD1 (6 bases). The CDR3 is 14 residues long. V lost 6 bases and J 0 bases, leaving 12 bases between the germline ends. CDR1 is MNHEY, CDR2 SMNVEV, per germline (reference sequence). The CDR3 sequence is CASRLTGNSYEQYF. CDR3 DNA sequence: TGTGCCAGCAGATTAACAGGGAACTCCTACGAGCAGTACTTC.

The chain joins TRBV5-4 to TRBJ2-3; the match to TRBD2 covers 7 bases. The CDR3 consists of 16 residues. The germline gives CDR1 SGHNT, CDR2 YYREEE (reference sequence). Trimming at V came to 0 bases and at J to 2 bases, leaving 6 bases not matched to a gene. The CDR3 loop is CASSLGRDYYTDTQYF. DNA of the CDR3: TGTGCCAGCAGCTTGGGCAGGGACTACTACACAGATACGCAGTATTTT.

The chain combines TRBV28 with TRBJ2-6; TRBD2 agrees at 14 bases. In germline, CDR1 is MDHEN, CDR2 SYDVKM. This CDR3 contains 19 residues. J lost 2 bases, V lost 4 bases, and 7 bases had no gene match. CDR3: CASSSAGLAGGAGANVLTF. Written as DNA, the CDR3 is TGTGCCAGCAGTTCCGCCGGACTAGCGGGAGGTGCTGGGGCCAACGTCCTGACTTTC.

This chain uses TRBV6-1 with TRBJ2-2; 7 positions match TRBD1. The CDR3 length is 16 residues. With V trimmed by 1 base and J by 6 bases, 8 bases remained unmatched. Germline-derived CDR1 and CDR2 are MNHNS and SASEGT. CDR3 in amino acids: CASSEGVFQGAGELFF. In nucleotides, the CDR3 is TGTGCCAGCAGTGAAGGGGTGTTTCAGGGGGCCGGGGAGCTGTTTTTT.

The chain combines TRBV4-3 with TRBJ1-6; a possible D gene is TRBD1 (6 bases). Germline CDR1 reads LGHNA; CDR2 reads YSLEER. The V end was cut by 4 bases, the J end by 6 bases, with 16 bases between. The CDR3 sequence is 16 residues long. The CDR3 spells CASSRKRGGLNSPLHF. The CDR3 DNA is TGCGCCAGCAGCCGCAAACGAGGGGGTCTTAATTCACCCCTCCACTTT.

The genes are TRBV3-1 (or the pseudogene TRBV3-2) and TRBJ1-2; TRBD1 matches 9 bases. The CDR3 covers 14 residues. V lost 3 bases and J lost 6; bases outside the gene matches: 5. The V gene's germline CDR1 is LGHDT and CDR2 YNNKEL (reference sequence). The CDR3 DNA follows: TGTGCCAGCAGCCATAGGACAGGGGAAAATGGCTACACCTTC. This encodes CASSHRTGENGYTF.

This clone was picked up a small number of times. The chain joins TRBV30 to TRBJ1-1, with a possible D match to TRBD1 (5 bases). V lost 2 bases and J lost 6, with 22 bases in between. Looked up from germline, CDR1 is GTSNPN and CDR2 is SVGIG (reference sequence). The CDR3 is 16 amino acids. The CDR3 spells CAWSLPGGGRNAEAFF. The DNA of the CDR3 is TGTGCCTGGAGTTTGCCGGGGGGAGGAAGGAATGCTGAAGCTTTCTTT.

The chain is built from TRBV29-1 and TRBJ2-7; 8 nucleotides match TRBD1. The CDR3 has 14 residues. V was clipped by 4 bases and J by 3 bases; unmatched bases: 8. Per germline, CDR1 SQVTM and CDR2 ANQGSEA. The CDR3 loop reads CSVGAGGLLYEQYF. The CDR3 nucleotides are TGCAGCGTTGGGGCAGGGGGCTTACTCTACGAGCAGTACTTC.

This rearrangement joins TRBV25-1 to TRBJ1-1; D may be TRBD1 (6 bases). The V gene's germline CDR1 is MGHDK and CDR2 SYGVNS. The CDR3 has 16 amino acids. The V end lost 3 bases, the J end lost 1 base, and 15 bases lay between the germline ends. CDR3 amino acids: CASSDIQGSANTEAFF. In DNA form, the CDR3 reads TGTGCCAGCAGTGATATTCAGGGGTCGGCGAACACTGAAGCTTTCTTT.

The chain joins TRBV5-1 to TRBJ2-3, with TRBD2 matching over 7 bases. With 3 bases clipped from V and 1 base from J, the junction kept 11 bases outside the gene matches. This CDR3 spans 17 amino acids. The germline V gene has CDR1 SGHRS and CDR2 YFSETQ. CDR3 coding DNA: TGCGCCAGCAGCTCACTGGACACGGGAGGACGCACAGATACGCAGTATTTT. The encoded protein is CASSSLDTGGRTDTQYF.

This clone has a handful of counts. The V gene is TRBV15, the J gene TRBJ1-6; TRBD1 matches 9 bases. The CDR3 consists of 17 residues. Germline trimming cut 0 bases from V and 5 bases from J; bases unmatched to any gene: 5. Germline V gene sequence: CDR1 LNHNV, CDR2 YYDKDF (reference sequence). CDR3 DNA sequence: TGTGCCACCAGCAGAGATCAGACAGGGGGGAATAATTCACCCCTCCACTTT. As protein: CATSRDQTGGNNSPLHF. Based on the CDR3 plus reference TRBV15 and TRBJ1-6, the full variable domain is DAMVIQNPRYQVTQFGKPVTLSCSQTLNHNVMYWYQQKSSQAPKLLFHYYDKDFNNEADTPDNFQSRRPNTSFCFLDIRSPGLGDTAMYLCATSRDQTGGNNSPLHFGNGTRLTVT.

The genes are TRBV10-3 and TRBJ1-2; no clear D gene. V was clipped by 0 bases and J by 3 bases, with 5 bases between them. The CDR3 totals 13 residues. CDR1 is ENHRY and CDR2 is SYGVKD in the germline V gene. The CDR3 DNA is TGTGCCATCAGTGAGTCGAGGGACTATGGCTACACCTTC. Its protein product is CAISESRDYGYTF.

This chain links TRBV25-1 with TRBJ2-7; 11 bases are a match to TRBD2. This CDR3 contains 15 residues. Unmatched junction bases numbered 5, after V lost 3 bases and J lost 4 bases. CDR1 and CDR2 (germline): MGHDK, SYGVNS. CDR3 sequence: CASSDLAGGSYEQYF. The CDR3, as DNA: TGTGCCAGCAGTGATCTAGCGGGAGGTAGTTACGAGCAGTACTTC.

CDR3 region: CASSPPGRAGTEAFF. The CDR3, as DNA: TGTGCCAGCTCACCCCCCGGCAGGGCCGGGACTGAAGCTTTCTTT. The chain carries TRBV18 and TRBJ1-1; perhaps TRBD1 as D (5 bases). The V and J ends lost 3 bases and 5 bases respectively, with 16 bases between them. The CDR3 loop spans 15 amino acids. Germline-derived CDR1 and CDR2 are KGHSH and LQKENI.

The chain uses TRBV24-1 and TRBJ1-2, with D uncertain. This CDR3 comprises 11 residues. The germline gives CDR1 KGHDR, CDR2 SFDVKD. Trimming removed 3 bases from V and 8 bases from J, with 6 bases in between. For the CDR3, the DNA is TGTGCCACCAGTGATCTCAGGGGCTACACCTTC. It is translated as CATSDLRGYTF.